What follows are 25 T cell receptor beta chains derived from one specimen sequenced in a study of identical twins. TCRdb ran MiXCR on the 5' RACE reads and lists one entry per CDR3 protein. The sample lists around 1.7 million distinct CDR3 sequences; about 32% were seen once. The specimen sequenced was cord blood. The receptors were gathered from a newborn girl in good health.

The CDR3 nucleotides are TGTGCCAGCAGCTTTTTGGGAGCGGGGCACTACGAGCAGTACTTC. Translation: CASSFLGAGHYEQYF. V gene TRBV5-8 combines with J gene TRBJ2-7; 7 bases line up with TRBD2. Germline loops: CDR1 SGHTS, CDR2 YDEGEE. V trimming: 2 bases; J trimming: 3 bases; junction bases outside the gene matches: 8. The CDR3 has 15 amino acids.

This clonotype has more than one count but fewer than ten. The rearrangement joins TRBV5-1 to TRBJ2-2; D is unresolved. Germline CDR1 and CDR2: SGHRS and YFSETQ. Trimming pared 1 base from V and 5 bases from J, leaving 15 bases between. The CDR3 has 16 residues. This CDR3 is CASSLLGRSGTGELFF. CDR3 nucleotides: TGCGCCAGCAGCTTGCTAGGACGCTCAGGAACCGGGGAGCTGTTTTTT.

This rearrangement joins TRBV12-5 to TRBJ2-7; the D gene is possibly TRBD2 (5 bases). Per the germline V gene, CDR1 is LGHNT and CDR2 is FRNRAP. This CDR3 spans 15 amino acids. With 0 bases removed from V and 2 bases from J, the gap between germline ends came to 11 bases. The CDR3 coding sequence is TGTGCTAGTGGTTTGGTAGAGGGTTTGGCCTACGAGCAGTACTTC. It codes for CASGLVEGLAYEQYF.

This clonotype was seen a handful of times. The rearrangement uses TRBV24-1 and TRBJ2-1; D call uncertain. This CDR3 comprises 17 residues. The germline V and J ends were trimmed by 1 base and 2 bases, with 14 bases remaining between them. The germline CDR1 and CDR2 sequences are KGHDR and SFDVKD. This CDR3 is CATSDFGFPTPYNEQFF. The CDR3 DNA is TGTGCCACCAGTGATTTTGGGTTCCCAACACCCTACAATGAGCAGTTCTTC.

This clonotype has more than one count but fewer than ten. The CDR3 protein is CASSQLGNQPQHF. Here the CDR3 DNA reads TGTGCCAGCAGCCAACTCGGCAATCAGCCCCAGCATTTT. The rearrangement links TRBV14 to TRBJ1-5; D unclear. The CDR3 covers 13 residues. Germline V gene sequence: CDR1 SGHDN, CDR2 FVKESK. Trimming removed 2 bases at V and 2 bases at J, with 4 bases between.

This clonotype occurred a few times. The chain links TRBV25-1 to TRBJ1-2; D might be TRBD1 (6 bases). Looked up from germline, CDR1 is MGHDK and CDR2 is SYGVNS. V was pared by 4 bases and J by 0 bases, with 9 bases between. This CDR3 has 14 residues. CDR3 sequence: CASSARGANYGYTF. In DNA, the CDR3 is TGTGCCAGCAGTGCCAGGGGAGCTAACTATGGCTACACCTTC.

This clonotype has just a few counts. J is TRBJ2-4 and V is TRBV6-6, with a tentative D call TRBD1 (5 bases). This CDR3 has 16 amino acids. The germline V gene encodes CDR1 MNHNY and CDR2 SVGAGI (reference sequence). V was cut by 5 bases and J by 4 bases, with 18 bases left in between. CDR3 residues: CASSPLIQGRKNIQYF. DNA for the CDR3: TGTGCCAGCAGTCCCTTAATCCAGGGAAGAAAAAACATTCAGTACTTC.

The chain uses TRBV2 and TRBJ1-1; maybe TRBD1 (5 bases). The V gene lost 7 bases and the J gene lost 0 bases, with 9 bases spanning the gap. Looked up from germline, CDR1 is SNHLY and CDR2 is FYNNEI. The CDR3 totals 13 residues. CDR3 coding DNA: TGTGCCAGCACCAAGGGGCTGAACACTGAAGCTTTCTTT. Translated: CASTKGLNTEAFF.

This clonotype was seen a few times. This rearrangement joins TRBV5-4 to TRBJ1-2; TRBD1 matches at 8 bases. Germline V gene lookup returns CDR1 SGHNT and CDR2 YYREEE (reference sequence). This CDR3 region has 13 residues. The J segment lost 6 bases and the V segment lost 3 bases, leaving 4 bases of the junction unmatched. The CDR3 protein is CASSSWTGNGYTF. CDR3 bases: TGTGCCAGCAGCTCATGGACAGGGAATGGCTACACCTTC.

This chain uses TRBV5-1 with TRBJ2-5, with TRBD1 matching over 8 bases. V dropped 4 bases and J dropped 2; count of bases not matched to a gene: 7. The CDR3 loop spans 15 amino acids. Germline CDR1 and CDR2: SGHRS and YFSETQ. CDR3 amino acids: CASSPIYRGQETQYF. The CDR3 DNA sequence: TGCGCCAGCAGCCCAATATACAGGGGGCAAGAGACCCAGTACTTC.

This clonotype was seen a few times. This rearrangement joins TRBV5-1 to TRBJ2-1, with TRBD2 as a possible D gene (6 bases). Per germline, CDR1 SGHRS and CDR2 YFSETQ. The CDR3 runs to 15 residues. Trimming cost V 1 base and J 4 bases, with 12 bases left between them. The CDR3, as DNA: TGCGCCAGCAGCTTGTCCCTAGCGACATACAATGAGCAGTTCTTC. This gives the protein CASSLSLATYNEQFF.

This chain uses TRBV7-8 with TRBJ1-2; perhaps TRBD1 as D (5 bases). Deletions cut 5 bases from V and 7 bases from J, with 23 bases between. The CDR3 runs 16 residues. CDR1 SGHVS and CDR2 FQNEAQ come from the germline V gene. CDR3 in DNA: TGTGCCAGCAGCCATTTACGGGCACAGGCTTCATTTGGCTACACCTTC. Its translation is CASSHLRAQASFGYTF. Full variable domain (missing parts from reference TRBV7-8 and TRBJ1-2): GAGVSQSPRYKVAKRGQDVALRCDPISGHVSLFWYQQALGQGPEFLTYFQNEAQLDKSGLPSDRFFAERPEGSVSTLKIQRTQQEDSAVYLCASSHLRAQASFGYTFGSGTRLTVV.

The J gene is TRBJ2-4, the V gene TRBV4-2, with TRBD2 identical over 10 bases. The CDR3 contains 19 residues. Germline CDR1 and CDR2: LGHNA and YNFKEQ. Trimming cost V 2 bases and J 3 bases; bases outside gene matches: 13. The CDR3 here is CASSQHGQSGRDGKNIQYF. The CDR3 DNA follows: TGTGCCAGCAGCCAACATGGGCAAAGCGGGAGGGATGGCAAAAACATTCAGTACTTC.

This rearrangement joins TRBV5-1 to TRBJ2-1; D uncertain. The ends were cut back, 4 bases at V and 10 bases at J, with 9 bases in the middle. The CDR3 contains 11 residues. CDR1 and CDR2 (germline): SGHRS, YFSETQ. CDR3 DNA: TGCGCCAGCAGCCACAATTACGAGCAGTTCTTC. Amino acids: CASSHNYEQFF.

The rearrangement joins TRBV20-1 to TRBJ1-5; D is perhaps TRBD1 (6 bases). V was trimmed by 5 bases and J by 0 bases, leaving 17 bases between them. Per germline, CDR1 DFQATT and CDR2 SNEGSKA (reference sequence). The CDR3 extends over 16 amino acids. The CDR3 nucleotides are TGCAGTGCTCGGGCCGGTCAGGGGTATAGCAATCAGCCCCAGCATTTT. Its protein is CSARAGQGYSNQPQHF.

The chain links TRBV6-5 to TRBJ1-3; no clear D. This CDR3 has 15 amino acids. Trimming cost V 2 bases and J 0 bases, with 8 bases left between them. CDR1 and CDR2 from the germline V gene are MNHEY and SVGAGI. This chain's CDR3 is CASSYDRISGNTIYF. CDR3 in DNA: TGTGCCAGCAGTTACGACCGGATCTCTGGAAACACCATATATTTT.

With regard to this clonotype: With a much larger clone just one base away, this may be a read error. The chain couples TRBV3-1 to TRBJ2-1; TRBD2 matches 15 bases. Per germline, CDR1 LGHDT and CDR2 YNNKEL (reference sequence). This CDR3 contains 15 residues. The CDR3 protein is CANSRTSGRANEQFF. The CDR3 DNA sequence: TGTGCCAACAGCCGGACTAGCGGGAGGGCCAATGAGCAGTTCTTC.

The genes are TRBV7-2 and TRBJ1-1; 8 nucleotides match TRBD1. Per the germline V gene, CDR1 is SGHTA and CDR2 is FQGNSA. V lost 4 bases, J lost 7 bases, and 8 bases stayed unmatched. This CDR3 is built from 14 residues. The CDR3 is CASSSRTGSGEAFF. The CDR3, as DNA: TGTGCCAGCAGCTCCAGGACAGGGAGCGGTGAAGCTTTCTTT.

The rearrangement joins TRBV12-3 or TRBV12-4 to TRBJ2-5; unclear D gene. Trimming stripped 3 bases from V and 11 bases from J, with 13 bases between. This CDR3 spans 12 amino acids. The CDR3 DNA follows: TGTGCCAGCAGTTTCGGCGGCGTCCAGCAGTACTTC. It yields the protein CASSFGGVQQYF.

The J gene is TRBJ1-1, the V gene TRBV24-1, with TRBD1 identical over 9 bases. Looked up from germline, CDR1 is KGHDR and CDR2 is SFDVKD. The CDR3 spans 14 residues. V trimming: 9 bases; J trimming: 5 bases; junction bases outside the gene matches: 9. CDR3 loop: CATGLATGGTEAFF. The CDR3 coding sequence is TGTGCCACCGGACTGGCGACAGGGGGAACTGAAGCTTTCTTT.

The rearrangement links TRBV27 to TRBJ1-2; TRBD1 matches at 8 bases. The V segment lost 5 bases and the J segment 5 bases; nucleotides outside the gene matches: 13. The CDR3 runs 16 residues. Germline CDR1 MNHEY, CDR2 SMNVEV (reference sequence). CDR3 nucleotides: TGTGCCAGCAGTCCCCTTGAAAGACAGGGGCGGTATGGCTACACCTTC. Translation: CASSPLERQGRYGYTF.

This clonotype has just a few counts. The CDR3 here is CASSSQGQGLGETQYF. The CDR3 DNA follows: TGCGCCAGCAGCTCGCAGGGACAGGGATTGGGAGAGACCCAGTACTTC. The chain is built from TRBV5-1 and TRBJ2-5; 9 nucleotides line up with TRBD1. Germline loops: CDR1 SGHRS, CDR2 YFSETQ. V lost 3 bases and J lost 4; bases outside the gene matches: 10. The length of the CDR3 is 16 residues.

DNA of the CDR3: TGTGCTAGTGGTTTGGTACCTTCTAGCGGGATGAACAATGAGCAGTTCTTC. This sequence encodes CASGLVPSSGMNNEQFF. The rearrangement links TRBV12-5 to TRBJ2-1, with 9 bases lining up with TRBD2. J gave up 5 bases and V 0 bases, and 8 bases lay outside the gene matches. The CDR3 sequence is 17 residues long. Per germline, CDR1 LGHNT and CDR2 FRNRAP.

V and J are TRBV6-1 and TRBJ2-7; D is possibly TRBD2 (6 bases). The J call could be wrong; TRBJ2-5 is a better fit for the DNA end. CDR1 is MNHNS and CDR2 is SASEGT in the germline V gene. The CDR3 has 16 residues. CDR3: CASSDRFGTPEETQYF. In DNA form, the CDR3 reads TGTGCCAGCAGTGACCGATTCGGGACTCCCGAGGAGACCCAGTACTTC.

On this clonotype itself: At one boundary the junction diverges from the germline segment, which might be a read error. V gene TRBV29-1 combines with J gene TRBJ2-1, with 7 bases identical to TRBD2. This CDR3 has 16 residues. The V gene's germline CDR1 is SQVTM and CDR2 ANQGSEA. CDR3 nucleotide sequence: TGCAGCGTTGAACCCCGCGGTAGCGGGTGGAGTAATGAGCGGTTCTTC. It specifies CSVEPRGSGWSNERFF.